This T cell receptor (beta chain) was identified during a study of blood T cell repertoires in COVID-19. This clone was counted between two and nine times. The cohort comprised adults aged roughly 18 to 100 years residing in some 24 US areas. The study assigned cohorts using participant-reported clinical history. Produced via immunoSEQ multiplex PCR; TCRdb's table is partial and in-frame only. The repertoire has about 250,000 clones, about 87% of them found once; the top ten carry 2.5% to 3.5%. The receptor's source is a woman aged 50 to 60 who had recovered from COVID-19. Sequenced material: PBMCs or T cells enriched from blood (not recorded which).

This chain's CDR3 is CAWSRDRPYGYTF. CDR3 coding DNA: TGTGCCTGGAGTCGGGACAGGCCCTATGGCTACACCTTC. This rearrangement joins TRBV30 to TRBJ1-2; TRBD1 matches 8 bases. The V segment lost 2 bases and the J segment 4 bases; nucleotides outside the gene matches: 3. The CDR3 is 13 amino acids. Germline V gives CDR1 GTSNPN, CDR2 SVGIG (reference sequence).